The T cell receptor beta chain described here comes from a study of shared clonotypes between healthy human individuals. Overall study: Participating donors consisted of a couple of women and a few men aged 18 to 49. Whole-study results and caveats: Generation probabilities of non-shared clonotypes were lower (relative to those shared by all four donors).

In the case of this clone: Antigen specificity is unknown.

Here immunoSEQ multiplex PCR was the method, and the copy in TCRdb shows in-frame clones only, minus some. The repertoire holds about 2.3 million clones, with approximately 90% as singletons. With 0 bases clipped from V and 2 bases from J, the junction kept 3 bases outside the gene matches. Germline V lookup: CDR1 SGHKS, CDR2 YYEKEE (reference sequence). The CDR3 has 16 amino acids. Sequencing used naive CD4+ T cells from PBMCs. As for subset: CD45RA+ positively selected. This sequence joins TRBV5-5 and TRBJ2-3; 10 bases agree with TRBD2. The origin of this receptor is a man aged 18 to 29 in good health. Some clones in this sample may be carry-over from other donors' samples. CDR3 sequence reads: CASSLATSGYTDTQYF. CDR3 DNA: TGTGCCAGCAGCTTGGCGACTAGCGGGTACACAGATACGCAGTATTTT.